Sequencing of this T cell receptor (beta chain) was carried out in a study of graft-versus-host responses after intestinal transplantation. Study-level points and caveats: GvH clones occurred in recipient marrow; some first appeared in ileum or blood.

The germline CDR1 and CDR2 sequences are SEHNR and FQNEAQ (reference sequence). The CDR3 totals 18 residues. Trimming took 2 bases from V and 1 from J; bases not matched to a gene: 5. The method was immunoSEQ multiplex PCR; TCRdb's version includes in-frame clones alone and lacks a portion of them. The repertoire consists of around 100,000 clones, with roughly 92% occurring once and the leading ten covering roughly 0.24%. Comment on this clone: Its specificity is unknown.

This sequence joins TRBV7-9 and TRBJ2-6; TRBD1 aligns across 10 bases. The clonotype was recovered from a human donor who was the organ donor for an intestinal transplant. The specimen comprised unstimulated CD4+ T cells sorted from spleen or lymph node cells, sampled before transplant. CDR3 protein: CASSLRGTGASGANVLTF. As DNA, the CDR3 is TGTGCCAGCAGCTTAAGGGGGACAGGGGCTTCTGGGGCCAACGTCCTGACTTTC. The whole variable domain, filled in from reference TRBV7-9 and TRBJ2-6, reads DTGVSQNPRHKITKRGQNVTFRCDPISEHNRLYWYRQTLGQGPEFLTYFQNEAQLEKSRLLSDRFSAERPKGSFSTLEIQRTEQGDSAMYLCASSLRGTGASGANVLTFGAGSRLTVL.